What follows are 24 T cell receptor beta chains derived from one specimen sequenced in a study of lymphopenia after photon versus proton radiotherapy. The repertoire was sequenced with immunoSEQ multiplex PCR; TCRdb's copy has only in-frame clones and lacks some. The table has fewer than 30,000 clones, approximately 86% seen once. Sequenced material: peripheral blood, taken from a patient treated with photon-based radiotherapy. These TCRs come from a man in his fifties with gastric cancer.

This chain connects TRBV9 to TRBJ1-2; D is uncertain. With 6 bases removed from V and 4 bases from J, the gap between germline ends came to 13 bases. CDR1 is SGDLS, CDR2 YYNGEE, per germline. This CDR3 has 13 amino acids. CDR3 amino acids: CASTEGQIYGYTF. The DNA of the CDR3 is TGTGCCAGCACCGAAGGCCAGATCTATGGCTACACCTTC.

The rearrangement links TRBV19 to TRBJ2-2; D unresolved. Trimming pared 3 bases from V and 7 bases from J, leaving 12 bases between. In germline, CDR1 is LNHDA, CDR2 SQIVND (reference sequence). CDR3 length: 14 amino acids. The chain's CDR3 is CASSISGFGGELFF. Here the CDR3 DNA reads TGTGCCAGTAGTATCTCCGGGTTTGGCGGGGAGCTGTTTTTT.

V is TRBV7-2 and J is TRBJ2-6; D call uncertain. The germline V and J ends were trimmed by 1 base and 2 bases, with 9 bases remaining between them. Looked up from germline, CDR1 is SGHTA and CDR2 is FQGNSA. The CDR3 has 16 amino acids. As DNA, the CDR3 is TGTGCCAGCAGCTTAGTAGGTGGAACTGGGGCCAACGTCCTGACTTTC. Residues: CASSLVGGTGANVLTF.

The rearrangement links TRBV30 to TRBJ1-5; D is possibly TRBD1 (5 bases). This CDR3 has 12 residues. The germline V gene encodes CDR1 GTSNPN and CDR2 SVGIG (reference sequence). Trimming stripped 5 bases from V and 1 base from J, with 6 bases between. The CDR3 loop reads CAWGASNQPQHF. Written as DNA, the CDR3 is TGTGCCTGGGGGGCGAGCAATCAGCCCCAGCATTTT.

The gene calls are TRBV7-8 and TRBJ1-6, with D perhaps TRBD1 (6 bases). Per the germline V gene, CDR1 is SGHVS and CDR2 is FQNEAQ. Trimming cost V 3 bases and J 6 bases, with 12 bases left between them. The CDR3 has 15 residues. The CDR3 spells CASSFLQGTNSPLHF. CDR3 DNA: TGTGCCAGCAGCTTTCTGCAGGGGACTAATTCACCCCTCCACTTT.

This clone has just one count. The chain has TRBV5-1 and TRBJ2-3, with D possibly matching TRBD2 (5 bases). V dropped 5 bases and J dropped 6 bases, with 7 bases sitting between them. This CDR3 has 11 residues. Germline V lookup: CDR1 SGHRS, CDR2 YFSETQ. DNA of the CDR3: TGCGCCAGCAGACTAGAGGATACGCAGTATTTT. Residues: CASRLEDTQYF.

The rearrangement joins TRBV18 to TRBJ2-7; no reliable D call. The CDR3 loop spans 14 amino acids. V was cut by 4 bases and J by 2 bases, with 12 bases left in between. CDR1 is KGHSH, CDR2 LQKENI, per germline. In DNA form, the CDR3 reads TGTGCCAGCTCACTCGAGAGGTGGCCCTACGAGCAGTACTTC. It translates to CASSLERWPYEQYF.

The rearrangement joins TRBV6-1 to TRBJ2-3, with 8 bases matching TRBD2. The CDR3 consists of 16 residues. Germline V lookup: CDR1 MNHNS, CDR2 SASEGT. V gave up 4 bases and J gave up 4 bases; unmatched junction bases: 10. The CDR3 DNA sequence: TGTGCCAGCAGTGTCGGTCGCGGGGGGCAGGCAGATACGCAGTATTTT. Protein sequence: CASSVGRGGQADTQYF.

The V gene is TRBV10-3, the J gene TRBJ2-2, with 8 bases that match TRBD2. The CDR3 consists of 16 residues. The germline V gene encodes CDR1 ENHRY and CDR2 SYGVKD. Trimming took 3 bases from V and 5 from J; bases not matched to a gene: 8. The chain's CDR3 is CAISEQRGGRTGELFF. DNA of the CDR3: TGTGCCATCAGTGAACAACGGGGGGGCCGAACCGGGGAGCTGTTTTTT.

This clone appeared a single time. The J gene is TRBJ2-7, the V gene TRBV6-6; 7 nucleotides agree with TRBD1. The CDR3 is 12 residues long. V was pared by 5 bases and J by 3 bases, with 1 base of the junction left unmatched. CDR1 is MNHNY, CDR2 SVGAGI, per germline (reference sequence). This CDR3 is CASSGDSYEQYV. The CDR3 DNA follows: TGTGCCAGCAGTGGGGACAGCTACGAGCAGTACGTC.

The gene calls are TRBV7-9 and TRBJ1-1; D is ambiguous. The V and J ends lost 5 bases and 4 bases respectively, with 11 bases between them. The CDR3 is 13 residues long. The germline V gene has CDR1 SEHNR and CDR2 FQNEAQ (reference sequence). In DNA form, the CDR3 reads TGTGCCAGCAGCCCCCGACACTCCACTGAAGCTTTCTTT. Translating it yields CASSPRHSTEAFF.

V is TRBV19 and J is TRBJ1-4; D gene unclear. The CDR3 has 15 residues. V gave up 1 base and J gave up 8 bases, with 14 bases separating them. Germline CDR1 LNHDA, CDR2 SQIVND (reference sequence). The CDR3 spells CASSIATRAQEKLFF. Here the CDR3 DNA reads TGTGCCAGTAGTATAGCGACGAGGGCCCAAGAAAAACTGTTTTTT. Combining the CDR3 with reference TRBV19 and TRBJ1-4 gives the whole variable domain DGGITQSPKYLFRKEGQNVTLSCEQNLNHDAMYWYRQDPGQGLRLIYYSQIVNDFQKGDIAEGYSVSREKKESFPLTVTSAQKNPTAFYLCASSIATRAQEKLFFGSGTQLSVL.

The genes are TRBV5-1 and TRBJ1-5; tentatively, D is TRBD1 (6 bases). In germline, CDR1 is SGHRS, CDR2 YFSETQ. V lost 1 base and J 5 bases, leaving 22 bases between the germline ends. This CDR3 has 18 amino acids. CDR3 nucleotides: TGCGCCAGCAGCTTGCGACCCCGGGACACTCTGTCGGATCAGCCCCAGCATTTT. It specifies CASSLRPRDTLSDQPQHF.

The rearrangement links TRBV4-1 to TRBJ2-7; 12 positions agree with TRBD2. Trimming took 4 bases from V and 3 from J; bases not matched to a gene: 7. Germline V gene sequence: CDR1 MGHRA, CDR2 YSYEKL. The CDR3 has 16 amino acids. CDR3 in amino acids: CASSLGLAGTYYEQYF. CDR3 bases: TGCGCCAGCAGCCTCGGACTAGCGGGGACCTACTACGAGCAGTACTTC.

The V and J genes are TRBV9 and TRBJ1-5; no clear D gene. Trimming cost V 4 bases and J 6 bases, with 14 bases left between them. The CDR3 totals 14 residues. Per germline, CDR1 SGDLS and CDR2 YYNGEE. The CDR3 DNA sequence: TGTGCCAGCAGCCCTGGTGGTACTTCTCAGCCCCAGCATTTT. Translating it yields CASSPGGTSQPQHF. The entire variable domain, with the rest obtained from reference TRBV9 and TRBJ1-5, is as follows: DSGVTQTPKHLITATGQRVTLRCSPRSGDLSVYWYQQSLDQGLQFLIQYYNGEERAKGNILERFSAQQFPDLHSELNLSSLELGDSALYFCASSPGGTSQPQHFGDGTRLSIL.

The chain uses TRBV10-3 and TRBJ1-1; no clear D gene. V lost 4 bases and J 8 bases, leaving 14 bases between the germline ends. The CDR3 covers 13 residues. In germline, CDR1 is ENHRY, CDR2 SYGVKD. Here the CDR3 DNA reads TGTGCCATCAGTGTAGAACGGGGTGCCGAAGCTTTCTTT. Its protein is CAISVERGAEAFF.

V and J are TRBV4-1 and TRBJ1-5; D remains ambiguous. Trimming took off 0 bases at V and 6 bases at J, with 6 bases between the two ends. The CDR3 is 13 amino acids. The germline V gene has CDR1 MGHRA and CDR2 YSYEKL. The CDR3 loop reads CASSQDRRQPQHF. The CDR3 region has the DNA TGCGCCAGCAGCCAAGATCGCCGTCAGCCCCAGCATTTT.

The chain links TRBV4-1 to TRBJ2-7; D uncertain. This CDR3 is built from 15 residues. The V end was cut by 0 bases, the J end by 5 bases, with 14 bases between. Germline V CDR1 and CDR2: MGHRA, YSYEKL. CDR3 sequence (DNA): TGCGCCAGCAGCCAAGAACGCCATGGGAAGGACGAGCAGTACTTC. Protein: CASSQERHGKDEQYF.

The chain couples TRBV11-3 to TRBJ2-2; D uncertain. Trimming shortened V by 6 bases and J by 1 base, and 9 bases separated the two germline ends. CDR1 SGHNT and CDR2 YENEEA come from the germline V gene. The CDR3 length is 14 residues. The CDR3 here is CASSPGENTGELFF. CDR3 DNA: TGTGCCAGCAGTCCTGGTGAGAACACCGGGGAGCTGTTTTTT.

The chain recombines TRBV2 with TRBJ1-2, with D tentatively TRBD1 (5 bases). The ends were cut back, 5 bases at V and 11 bases at J, with 18 bases in the middle. CDR3 length: 13 residues. Germline CDR1 SNHLY, CDR2 FYNNEI. CDR3 loop: CASSLQGNGGYTF. The CDR3 DNA follows: TGTGCCAGCAGTTTGCAGGGAAACGGGGGATACACCTTC.

The rearrangement joins TRBV5-4 to TRBJ2-2, with D maybe TRBD1 (6 bases). Looked up from germline, CDR1 is SGHNT and CDR2 is YYREEE (reference sequence). The CDR3 covers 13 residues. The germline V and J ends were trimmed by 5 bases and 6 bases, with 11 bases remaining between them. CDR3 loop: CASRYPGAGELFF. CDR3 in DNA: TGTGCCAGCAGGTACCCAGGGGCCGGGGAGCTGTTTTTT.

This chain uses TRBV9 with TRBJ2-2; D possibly corresponds to TRBD2 (6 bases). Deletions cut 0 bases from V and 5 bases from J, with 8 bases between. There are 14 residues in the CDR3. Germline V lookup: CDR1 SGDLS, CDR2 YYNGEE. The chain's CDR3 is CASSVALATGELFF. CDR3 bases: TGTGCCAGCAGCGTAGCCCTAGCGACCGGGGAGCTGTTTTTT.

The chain is built from TRBV2 and TRBJ2-2; D might be TRBD2 (7 bases). CDR1 SNHLY and CDR2 FYNNEI come from the germline V gene. Between the trimmed V and J ends, which lost 4 bases and 3 bases, there was a span of 12 bases. The CDR3 spans 15 residues. CDR3: CASSVGGVDTGELFF. The CDR3 DNA is TGTGCCAGCAGTGTAGGGGGGGTCGACACCGGGGAGCTGTTTTTT.

The V call is TRBV29-1, the J call TRBJ2-7, with a possible D match to TRBD2 (5 bases). The germline CDR1 and CDR2 sequences are SQVTM and ANQGSEA. This CDR3 spans 13 amino acids. V lost 4 bases and J 9 bases, leaving 19 bases between the germline ends. The chain's CDR3 is CSVGGGSPTRQYF. CDR3 nucleotide sequence: TGCAGCGTTGGAGGAGGCTCTCCTACGAGGCAGTACTTC.